A single sample is the source of the 13 T cell receptor beta chains below, sequenced in a study of blood T cell repertoires in COVID-19. The table came from immunoSEQ multiplex PCR; TCRdb's copy has only in-frame clones and leaves some out. The sample shows 73,000 or so clones, about 73% of them seen only once. The sequenced sample was peripheral blood. Receptors were obtained from a man in his sixties with acute or convalescent COVID-19.

The chain links TRBV7-2 to TRBJ2-3; 9 positions match TRBD2. The CDR3 has 14 amino acids. The germline V gene has CDR1 SGHTA and CDR2 FQGNSA. V lost 5 bases to trimming and J lost 7 bases; unmatched junction nucleotides: 7. Here the CDR3 reads CASSQSSGAYTQYF. DNA of the CDR3: TGTGCCAGCAGCCAATCTAGCGGGGCCTATACGCAGTATTTT.

This clone came up a few times. This chain uses TRBV4-1 with TRBJ2-7; TRBD2 aligns across 12 bases. Germline V lookup: CDR1 MGHRA, CDR2 YSYEKL. The CDR3 spans 16 residues. V was pared by 1 base and J by 2 bases, with 3 bases of the junction left unmatched. CDR3 nucleotides: TGCGCCAGCAGCCAAGGACTAGCGGGAGCTGCCTACGAGCAGTACTTC. This codes for CASSQGLAGAAYEQYF.

The genes are TRBV5-1 and TRBJ2-3, with a tentative D call TRBD1 (6 bases). V lost 4 bases to trimming and J lost 6 bases, with 12 bases between them. Germline V gene lookup returns CDR1 SGHRS and CDR2 YFSETQ. This CDR3 comprises 13 residues. CDR3 in DNA: TGCGCCAGCAGCCTCTCAGGGGCGGATACGCAGTATTTT. Residues: CASSLSGADTQYF.

J is TRBJ1-5 and V is TRBV15; 12 bases align to TRBD1. J was trimmed by 3 bases and V by 3 bases; bases with no gene match: 3. Germline V gene sequence: CDR1 LNHNV, CDR2 YYDKDF (reference sequence). The CDR3 is 16 residues long. CDR3 DNA: TGTGCCACCAGCAGGGGGACAGGGGGCAACAATCAGCCCCAGCATTTT. As protein: CATSRGTGGNNQPQHF.

CDR3 coding DNA: TGTGCCAGCAGTTACCCAGGGCCTAATCAGCCCCAGCATTTT. Its translation: CASSYPGPNQPQHF. This rearrangement joins TRBV6-6 to TRBJ1-5; tentatively, D is TRBD1 (5 bases). The CDR3 has 14 residues. Germline V gene lookup returns CDR1 MNHNY and CDR2 SVGAGI (reference sequence). Trimming removed 2 bases from V and 4 bases from J, with 9 bases in between.

The rearrangement uses TRBV30 and TRBJ2-5; 8 bases match TRBD2. This CDR3 is 20 amino acids long. Germline V lookup: CDR1 GTSNPN, CDR2 SVGIG (reference sequence). V trimming: 5 bases; J trimming: 0 bases; junction bases outside the gene matches: 23. The CDR3 protein is CAWYPLKGSGVPPYQETQYF. CDR3 sequence (DNA): TGTGCCTGGTACCCCCTTAAGGGTAGCGGGGTACCCCCGTACCAAGAGACCCAGTACTTC. The full variable domain, its missing parts supplied by reference TRBV30 and TRBJ2-5, is SQTIHQWPATLVQPVGSPLSLECTVEGTSNPNLYWYRQAAGRGLQLLFYSVGIGQISSEVPQNLSASRPQDRQFILSSKKLLLSDSGFYLCAWYPLKGSGVPPYQETQYFGPGTRLLVL.

The V gene is TRBV2, the J gene TRBJ2-1, with a tentative D call TRBD2 (7 bases). Between the trimmed V and J ends, which lost 6 bases and 4 bases, there was a span of 19 bases. The germline V gene encodes CDR1 SNHLY and CDR2 FYNNEI. The CDR3 is 16 residues long. Here the CDR3 DNA reads TGTGCCAGCAGCCCCATTGGGGGGGCGAGATACAATGAGCAGTTCTTC. Its translation: CASSPIGGARYNEQFF.

V is TRBV2 and J is TRBJ1-6, with TRBD1 identical over 9 bases. CDR3 length equals 19 residues. Germline CDR1 reads SNHLY; CDR2 reads FYNNEI. After removal of 3 bases from V and 1 base from J, the junction contained 10 bases not matched to a gene. The CDR3 coding sequence is TGTGCCAGCAGTGATAACAGGGGGCTTTATGGTTCCTATAATTCACCCCTCCACTTT. Encoded protein: CASSDNRGLYGSYNSPLHF.

The chain links TRBV10-3 to TRBJ1-3; D unresolved. Per germline, CDR1 ENHRY and CDR2 SYGVKD. CDR3 size: 12 residues. Trimming left V 7 bases short and J 6 bases short, with 10 bases between. For the CDR3, the DNA is TGTGCCATCACCGGAGGCGAAAACACCATATATTTT. Translation: CAITGGENTIYF.

This chain joins TRBV6-1 and TRBJ2-1; a possible D gene is TRBD1 (6 bases). The V and J ends lost 6 bases and 5 bases respectively, with 17 bases between them. The CDR3 length is 15 residues. Germline loops: CDR1 MNHNS, CDR2 SASEGT. The CDR3 is CASSRRDTSNNEQFF. DNA of the CDR3: TGTGCCAGCAGCCGCCGGGACACGAGCAACAATGAGCAGTTCTTC.

The genes are TRBV24-1 and TRBJ2-5; 8 nucleotides line up with TRBD1. Germline V gene lookup returns CDR1 KGHDR and CDR2 SFDVKD. CDR3 size: 13 residues. V lost 4 bases to trimming and J lost 7 bases; unmatched junction nucleotides: 4. The CDR3 here is CATSDTGTGTQYF. CDR3 coding DNA: TGTGCCACCAGTGACACCGGGACAGGGACCCAGTACTTC.

The chain recombines TRBV24-1 with TRBJ1-5, with no clear D. Per germline, CDR1 KGHDR and CDR2 SFDVKD. V dropped 9 bases and J dropped 3 bases, with 11 bases sitting between them. The CDR3 consists of 13 residues. The CDR3: CATSEAYNQPQHF. The CDR3 DNA is TGTGCCACCTCCGAAGCCTACAATCAGCCCCAGCATTTT.

CDR3 in amino acids: CASSLQGGGGNTIYF. CDR3 bases: TGCGCCAGCAGCTTGCAGGGAGGGGGAGGAAACACCATATATTTT. V usage is TRBV5-1 and J usage is TRBJ1-3; a weak D match, TRBD1 (6 bases). The length of the CDR3 is 15 residues. Germline assignment: CDR1 SGHRS and CDR2 YFSETQ. The V and J ends lost 1 base and 4 bases respectively, with 12 bases between them.